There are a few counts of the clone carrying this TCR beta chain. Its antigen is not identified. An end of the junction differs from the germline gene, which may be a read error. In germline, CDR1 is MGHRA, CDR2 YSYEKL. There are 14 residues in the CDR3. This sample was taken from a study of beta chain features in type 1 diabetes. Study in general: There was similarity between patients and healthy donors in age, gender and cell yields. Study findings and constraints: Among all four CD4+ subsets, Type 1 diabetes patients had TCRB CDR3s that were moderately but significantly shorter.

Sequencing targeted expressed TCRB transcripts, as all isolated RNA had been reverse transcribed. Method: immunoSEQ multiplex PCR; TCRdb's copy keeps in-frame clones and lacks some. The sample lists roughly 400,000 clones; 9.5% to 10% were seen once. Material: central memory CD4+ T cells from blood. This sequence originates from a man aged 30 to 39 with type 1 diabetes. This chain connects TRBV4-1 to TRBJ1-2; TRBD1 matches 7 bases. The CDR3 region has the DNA TGTGCCAGCAGCCCCGACAGGGTCAACTATGGCTACACCTTC. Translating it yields CASSPDRVNYGYTF.